A single sample gave rise to the 4 T cell receptor beta chains below, sequenced in a study of monozygotic twins with inflammatory bowel disease. TCRdb re-called the 5' RACE reads, yielding one record per CDR3 amino acid sequence without DNA. In total, the table holds 300,000 to 400,000 distinct CDR3 sequences. The sample consisted of blood. These receptors all come from a human donor with ulcerative colitis or Crohn's disease, or a healthy co-twin of an affected twin (not recorded which).

The V call is TRBV10-3, the J call TRBJ1-4; the TRBD1 assignment by TCRdb is unverifiable without DNA. This CDR3 is built from 14 residues. CDR1 ENHRY and CDR2 SYGVKD come from the germline V gene. The CDR3 sequence: CAISEPKGSGELFF.

The J gene is TRBJ1-5, the V gene TRBV2; TCRdb calls TRBD1, which cannot be checked without DNA. The CDR3 covers 14 residues. CDR1 and CDR2 (germline): SNHLY, FYNNEI. This chain's CDR3 is CASWQGSHNQPQHF.

The J gene is TRBJ1-5, the V gene TRBV6-1. Germline values: CDR1 MNHNS, CDR2 SASEGT. The CDR3 length is 15 residues. The chain's CDR3 is CASQAGGYSNQPQHF.

The V call is TRBV11-3, the J call TRBJ2-5; TCRdb calls TRBD2, which cannot be checked without DNA. Per the germline V gene, CDR1 is SGHNT and CDR2 is YENEEA. CDR3 length: 13 amino acids. The CDR3 loop reads CASSSLASETQYF.